This T cell receptor beta chain was found in a study of chemoradiotherapy in HPV16-positive cancers. Repertoires were sampled repeatedly during chemoradiotherapy. Sequenced by immunoSEQ multiplex PCR; TCRdb stores in-frame clones only, minus some. In the table there are about 5,500 clones, less than 80% of which are singletons. Germline CDR1 and CDR2: GTSNPN and SVGIG (reference sequence). The CDR3 has 13 amino acids. The clonotype comes from a human donor with HPV-associated anogenital cancer. V gene TRBV30 combines with J gene TRBJ2-1, with 8 bases that match TRBD2. The biological material was taken from a patient who underwent chemoradiotherapy. The CDR3 region has the DNA TGTTCGACGGGGGGGGATAGGAACAATGAGCAGTTCTTC. Translating gives CSTGGDRNNEQFF.